The text below deals with one TCR beta chain. The sample originates from a study of blood T cell repertoires in COVID-19. About the study: Samples taken during acute and convalescent COVID-19 were collected in the United States, Italy and Spain. PBMCs, B-cell-depleted T cells, or T cells provided the cDNA or gDNA that made up the material.

The V gene end was trimmed by 4 bases and the J gene end by 7 bases; junction bases not matched to a gene: 5. The length of the CDR3 is 15 residues. Germline CDR1 MGHRA, CDR2 YSYEKL. In the original processing: Amplifying reference gene primers gave estimates of nucleated cell counts. Clones were sequenced by immunoSEQ multiplex PCR, and TCRdb holds only the in-frame ones, with some missing. The DNA gave D and trimming, while V, J and clone size come from that table. Of some 270,000 clones listed, 75% to 90% are singletons. Input material: peripheral blood. This chain uses TRBV4-1 with TRBJ2-1; 12 positions agree with TRBD2. The clonotype comes from a man between 45 and 60 years old with acute or convalescent COVID-19. The CDR3 loop is CASSPGLAGWNEQFF. CDR3 nucleotides: TGCGCCAGCAGCCCCGGACTAGCGGGGTGGAATGAGCAGTTCTTC.